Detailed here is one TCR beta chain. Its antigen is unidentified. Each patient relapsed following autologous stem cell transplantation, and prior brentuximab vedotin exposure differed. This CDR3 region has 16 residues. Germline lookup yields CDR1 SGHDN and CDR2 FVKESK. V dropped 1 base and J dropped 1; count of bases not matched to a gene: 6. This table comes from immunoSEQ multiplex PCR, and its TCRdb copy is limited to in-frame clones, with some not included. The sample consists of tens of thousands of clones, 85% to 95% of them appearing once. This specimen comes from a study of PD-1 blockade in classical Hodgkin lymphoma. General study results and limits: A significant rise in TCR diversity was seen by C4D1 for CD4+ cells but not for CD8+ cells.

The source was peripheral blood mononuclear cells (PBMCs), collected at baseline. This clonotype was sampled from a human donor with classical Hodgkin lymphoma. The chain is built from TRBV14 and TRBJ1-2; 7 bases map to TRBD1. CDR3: CASSQGIQGVNYGYTF. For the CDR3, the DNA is TGTGCCAGCAGCCAAGGGATCCAGGGGGTTAACTATGGCTACACCTTC. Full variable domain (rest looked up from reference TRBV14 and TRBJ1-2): EAGVTQFPSHSVIEKGQTVTLRCDPISGHDNLYWYRRVMGKEIKFLLHFVKESKQDESGMPNNRFLAERTGGTYSTLKVQPAELEDSGVYFCASSQGIQGVNYGYTFGSGTRLTVV.